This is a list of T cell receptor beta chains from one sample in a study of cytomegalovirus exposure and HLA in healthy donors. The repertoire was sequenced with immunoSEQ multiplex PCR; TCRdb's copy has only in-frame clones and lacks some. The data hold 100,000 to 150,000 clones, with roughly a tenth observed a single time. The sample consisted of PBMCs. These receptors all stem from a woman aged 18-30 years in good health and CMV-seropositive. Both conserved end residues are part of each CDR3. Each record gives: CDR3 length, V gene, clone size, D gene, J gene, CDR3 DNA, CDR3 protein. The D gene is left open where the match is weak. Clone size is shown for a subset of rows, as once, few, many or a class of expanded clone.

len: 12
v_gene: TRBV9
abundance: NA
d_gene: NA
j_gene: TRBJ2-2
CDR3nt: TGTGCCAGCAGCGCCGGAGCCGGGGAGCTGTTTTTT
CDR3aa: CASSAGAGELFF

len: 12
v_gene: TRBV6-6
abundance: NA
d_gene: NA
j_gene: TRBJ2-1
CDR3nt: TGTGCCAGCAGTGTGACATACAATGAGCAGTTCTTC
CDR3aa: CASSVTYNEQFF

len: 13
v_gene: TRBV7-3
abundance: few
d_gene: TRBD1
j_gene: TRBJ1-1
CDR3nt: TGTGCCAGCAGCCCGGACAGGGGACTTGAAGCTTTCTTT
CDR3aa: CASSPDRGLEAFF

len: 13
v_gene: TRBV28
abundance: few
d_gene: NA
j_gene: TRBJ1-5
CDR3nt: TGTGCCAGCAGTTTCGGTGGCAATCAGCCCCAGCATTTT
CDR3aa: CASSFGGNQPQHF

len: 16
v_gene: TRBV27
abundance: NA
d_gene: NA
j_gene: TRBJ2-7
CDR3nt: TGTGCCAGCAGTATAACCCGGGACAAGAACTCCTACGAGCAGTACTTC
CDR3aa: CASSITRDKNSYEQYF

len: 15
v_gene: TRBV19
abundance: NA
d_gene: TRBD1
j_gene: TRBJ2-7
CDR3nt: TGTGCCAGTAGTATAGACAGGGGGCGAATCTACGAGCAGTACTTC
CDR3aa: CASSIDRGRIYEQYF

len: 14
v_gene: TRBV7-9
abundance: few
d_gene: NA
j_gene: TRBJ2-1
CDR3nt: TGTGCCAGCAGCCCCCCGGCGGGATACAATGAGCAGTTCTTC
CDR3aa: CASSPPAGYNEQFF

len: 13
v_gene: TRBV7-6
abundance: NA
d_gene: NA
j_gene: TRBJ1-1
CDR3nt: TGTGCCAGCAGCTTCGGGGGTAACACTGAAGCTTTCTTT
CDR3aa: CASSFGGNTEAFF

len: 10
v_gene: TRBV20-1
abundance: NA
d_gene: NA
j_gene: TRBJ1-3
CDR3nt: TGCAGTGCTCGGGATGACACCATATATTTT
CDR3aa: CSARDDTIYF

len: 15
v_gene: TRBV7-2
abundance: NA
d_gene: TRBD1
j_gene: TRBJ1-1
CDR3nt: TGTGCCAGCAGCTTAGACCAGGGACAGGGCCTAGAAGCTTTCTTT
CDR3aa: CASSLDQGQGLEAFF

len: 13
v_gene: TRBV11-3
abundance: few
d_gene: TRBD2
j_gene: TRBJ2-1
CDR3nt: TGTGCCAGCAGTCAAACCCGGGGGGATGAGCAGTTCTTC
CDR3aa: CASSQTRGDEQFF

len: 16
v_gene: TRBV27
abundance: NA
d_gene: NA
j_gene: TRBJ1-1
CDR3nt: TGTGCCAGCAGTTTCGGGGGCACAGGGAGGGGCACTGAAGCTTTCTTT
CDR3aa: CASSFGGTGRGTEAFF

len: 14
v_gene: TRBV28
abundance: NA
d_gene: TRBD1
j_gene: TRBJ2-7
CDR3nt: TGTGCCAGCAGTCCCGGGGACAGGGGGCCCGAGCAGTACTTC
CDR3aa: CASSPGDRGPEQYF

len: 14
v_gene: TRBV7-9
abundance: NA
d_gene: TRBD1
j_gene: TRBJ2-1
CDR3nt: TGTGCCATCTCAGGACAGGGTCCCTACAATGAGCAGTTCTTC
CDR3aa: CAISGQGPYNEQFF